Listed below are T cell receptor beta chains from one sample, sequenced in a study of blood T cell repertoires in COVID-19. The method was immunoSEQ multiplex PCR; TCRdb's version includes in-frame clones alone and lacks a portion of them. The table lists hundreds of thousands of clones, around 83% of them singletons. Source material: peripheral blood. These receptors came from a woman aged 50 to 60 with acute or convalescent COVID-19. CDR3s include the opening cysteine and the closing phenylalanine or tryptophan.

J: TRBJ2-5
V: TRBV5-1
CDR3: CASSPDRGGETQYF

J: TRBJ2-1
V: TRBV30
CDR3: CAWIKTSNEQFF

J: TRBJ1-1
V: TRBV11-2
CDR3: CASSLSTEAFF

J: TRBJ1-1
V: TRBV29-1
CDR3: CSVAGGSTNTEAFF

J: TRBJ1-2
V: TRBV9
CDR3: CASNRQGDGYTF

J: TRBJ2-7
V: TRBV5-1
CDR3: CASSAEGGKETYEQYF

J: TRBJ1-5
V: TRBV28
CDR3: CASSSQGQPQHF

J: TRBJ2-2
V: TRBV2
CDR3: CASHGQTNTGELFF

J: TRBJ2-2
V: TRBV24-1
CDR3: CATSESPTSGELFF

J: TRBJ1-1
V: TRBV18
CDR3: CASSYSTGVNTEAFF

J: TRBJ1-2
V: TRBV28
CDR3: CASSQDRGINGYTF

J: TRBJ1-1
V: TRBV6-5
CDR3: CASSLTLGTEAFF

J: TRBJ2-1
V: TRBV29-1
CDR3: CSVQGASYNEQFF

J: TRBJ2-7
V: TRBV28
CDR3: CASSSWGGLYEQYF

J: TRBJ2-2
V: TRBV27
CDR3: CASRGTGGFGELFF

J: TRBJ2-1
V: TRBV5-1
CDR3: CASTPGGAGDEQFF

J: TRBJ1-2
V: TRBV19
CDR3: CASSSKVGRPGQGKENYGYTF

J: TRBJ2-1
V: TRBV5-4
CDR3: CASSSGQLQYNEQFF

J: TRBJ2-3
V: TRBV5-1
CDR3: CASSLADSTDTQYF

J: TRBJ2-3
V: TRBV20-1
CDR3: CSASHRDRGRDTQYF

J: TRBJ2-3
V: TRBV6-5
CDR3: CASNKRGGRDTQYF

J: TRBJ1-2
V: TRBV19
CDR3: CASRPGGAKPGYTF

J: TRBJ2-7
V: TRBV4-1
CDR3: CASTTNTGVYEQYF

J: TRBJ2-2
V: TRBV13
CDR3: CASQAGGTGELFF

J: TRBJ2-7
V: TRBV20-1
CDR3: CSADRGNEQYF

J: TRBJ2-1
V: TRBV5-1
CDR3: CASSPMRLAGEDEQFF

J: TRBJ1-1
V: TRBV3-1/TRBV3-2
CDR3: CASSQTAEEAFF

J: TRBJ1-2
V: TRBV14
CDR3: CASSLQGNYGYTF

J: TRBJ2-3
V: TRBV6-5
CDR3: CASSGATVTDTQYF

J: TRBJ2-5
V: TRBV9
CDR3: CASSSQRTGYQETQYF

J: TRBJ2-7
V: TRBV2
CDR3: CASTDRGRVYEQYF

J: TRBJ1-1
V: TRBV6-1
CDR3: CASSESRQGFTEAFF

J: TRBJ1-4
V: TRBV3-1/TRBV3-2
CDR3: CASSQAGEKLFF

J: TRBJ2-2
V: TRBV19
CDR3: CASSITSGSRELFF

J: TRBJ1-1
V: TRBV19
CDR3: CASMPRDRGRGTEAFF

J: TRBJ2-6
V: TRBV27
CDR3: CASTYVGLAGGGANVLTF

J: TRBJ2-7
V: TRBV6-5
CDR3: CASSTGGLNEQYF

J: TRBJ2-3
V: TRBV5-1
CDR3: CASSLLAGGADTQYF

J: TRBJ2-5
V: TRBV25-1
CDR3: CASSKLDLAGEETQYF

J: TRBJ2-1
V: TRBV6-2/TRBV6-3
CDR3: CASSPWPPGQGSNEQFF

J: TRBJ1-5
V: TRBV5-5
CDR3: CASSLETGWDYSNQPQHF

J: TRBJ1-4
V: TRBV11-2
CDR3: CASSFDSWKINEKLFF

J: TRBJ2-1
V: TRBV5-1
CDR3: CASSSGQNNYNEQFF

J: TRBJ2-2
V: TRBV9
CDR3: CASSDGTGELFF

J: TRBJ2-6
V: TRBV19
CDR3: CASSSDRGAPGAGANVLTF

J: TRBJ2-1
V: TRBV20-1
CDR3: CSASSGAYNEQFF

J: TRBJ2-3
V: TRBV3-1/TRBV3-2
CDR3: CASSGLAGGPLSTDTQYF

J: TRBJ2-2
V: TRBV9
CDR3: CASSVGGRGGRTGELFF

J: TRBJ2-1
V: TRBV2
CDR3: CASSSGQAKRRNEQFF

J: TRBJ1-6
V: TRBV7-3
CDR3: CASSSGQGGSPLHF

J: TRBJ2-1
V: TRBV6-5
CDR3: CASSYSGTSGTEQFF

J: TRBJ2-1
V: TRBV7-8
CDR3: CASSLGGRDEQFF

J: TRBJ1-5
V: TRBV21-1
CDR3: CASSKEGTGNSNQPQHF